Each of the 25 T cell receptor beta chains below was sequenced from the same sample in a study of blood T cells in healthy people across ages. The authors ran a second PCR of 7 to 11 cycles using a sample-barcoded 5' primer and a J-beta primer mix. TCRdb reanalysed the 5' RACE reads using MiXCR and keeps one entry per CDR3 protein. The repertoire consists of fewer than 800,000 distinct CDR3 sequences, with around 25% occurring once and the leading ten covering 9% to 9.5%. The same sample was also used in a study of T cells of mothers and their children.

Sequencing was performed on blood. These receptor sequences come from a boy aged 5-17 years in good health.

This sequence joins TRBV29-1 and TRBJ2-3; TRBD2 is a possible D gene (5 bases). This CDR3 comprises 12 residues. V was shortened by 4 bases and J by 4 bases, with 9 bases between the two germline ends. From germline, CDR1 is SQVTM and CDR2 ANQGSEA. As DNA, the CDR3 is TGCAGCGTTGGAGGGTTTTCAGATACGCAGTATTTT. It codes for CSVGGFSDTQYF.

The CDR3 reads CASSHSEGRRTEAFF. CDR3 bases: TGTGCCAGCAGCCATTCGGAGGGGAGGAGAACTGAAGCTTTCTTT. This chain connects TRBV3-1 to TRBJ1-1; possible D gene TRBD1, 5 bases. The CDR3 runs to 15 residues. Germline V lookup: CDR1 LGHDT, CDR2 YNNKEL (reference sequence). V lost 3 bases, J lost 5 bases, and 16 bases lay in between. The full variable domain, in which reference TRBV3-1 and TRBJ1-1 provide the parts outside the CDR3, is DTAVSQTPKYLVTQMGNDKSIKCEQNLGHDTMYWYKQDSKKFLKIMFSYNNKELIINETVPNRFSPKSPDKAHLNLHINSLELGDSAVYFCASSHSEGRRTEAFFGQGTRLTVV.

The rearrangement links TRBV6-5 to TRBJ1-6; no firm D call. The germline V gene encodes CDR1 MNHEY and CDR2 SVGAGI. The CDR3 consists of 15 residues. The V end was cut by 5 bases, the J end by 10 bases, with 18 bases between. CDR3 loop: CASSTTPEGQSPLHF. DNA of the CDR3: TGTGCCAGCAGTACCACCCCAGAGGGCCAGTCACCCCTCCACTTT.

This clonotype was counted between two and nine times. The chain carries TRBV5-6 and TRBJ2-5; 9 bases align to TRBD1. The germline V gene has CDR1 SGHDT and CDR2 YYEEEE. The CDR3 loop spans 14 amino acids. Germline trimming cut 4 bases from V and 4 bases from J; bases unmatched to any gene: 5. The CDR3 region is CASSRGQGPETQYF. The CDR3 DNA is TGTGCCAGCAGCCGAGGACAGGGGCCAGAGACCCAGTACTTC.

The J gene is TRBJ2-6, the V gene TRBV7-9; 13 nucleotides align to TRBD2. CDR3 length equals 18 residues. Germline V gene lookup returns CDR1 SEHNR and CDR2 FQNEAQ (reference sequence). The trim removed 3 bases at V and 3 bases at J, leaving 5 bases unmatched. CDR3 DNA sequence: TGTGCCAGCAGCTTTGAAGGACTAGCGGGAGTTGGGGCCAACGTCCTGACTTTC. Translated: CASSFEGLAGVGANVLTF.

The chain uses TRBV20-1 and TRBJ1-4; D unresolved. The CDR3 runs to 14 residues. Trimming took off 5 bases at V and 3 bases at J, with 13 bases between the two ends. From germline, CDR1 is DFQATT and CDR2 SNEGSKA (reference sequence). The CDR3 nucleotides are TGCAGTGCTTCCCCCTGGAGTGCTAATGAAAAACTGTTTTTT. Residues: CSASPWSANEKLFF.

For this clonotype: Sequence at one end of the junction differs from germline and may be a read error. This chain links TRBV20-1 with TRBJ2-7; 11 bases are shared with TRBD2. Per germline, CDR1 DFQATT and CDR2 SNEGSKA (reference sequence). This CDR3 comprises 13 residues. This CDR3 is CSTQTSGNYEQYF. CDR3 coding DNA: TGTAGTACCCAGACTAGCGGGAACTACGAGCAGTACTTC.

This clonotype was recorded a few times. The genes are TRBV7-2 and TRBJ2-5; D may be TRBD2 (7 bases). CDR3 length: 17 residues. The ends were cut back, 1 base at V and 0 bases at J, with 15 bases in the middle. Per the germline V gene, CDR1 is SGHTA and CDR2 is FQGNSA. Here the CDR3 reads CASSLGLRGANQETQYF. The CDR3 bases are TGTGCCAGCAGCTTAGGTCTACGGGGGGCCAACCAAGAGACCCAGTACTTC.

V and J are TRBV20-1 and TRBJ2-7, with D hard to call. The CDR3 loop spans 16 amino acids. Trimming took 0 bases from V and 7 from J, leaving 22 bases between them. The germline V gene has CDR1 DFQATT and CDR2 SNEGSKA (reference sequence). CDR3 DNA sequence: TGCAGTGCTAGAGAGCTTACGGGTGGAAATGTATGGGAGCAGTACTTC. This sequence encodes CSARELTGGNVWEQYF.

The rearrangement joins TRBV7-9 to TRBJ2-5; 11 bases align to TRBD2. Gene TRBJ2-1 matches the end of the DNA better, so the J call may be wrong. Germline V gene sequence: CDR1 SEHNR, CDR2 FQNEAQ (reference sequence). The length of the CDR3 is 15 residues. The CDR3, as DNA: TGTGCCAGCAGCACGGGGGCTAGCGGGAGGAGTGAGCAGTTCTTC. Its translation: CASSTGASGRSEQFF.

This clonotype was counted only a few times. The rearrangement joins TRBV11-3 to TRBJ2-7; the match to TRBD1 covers 12 bases. The CDR3 extends over 16 amino acids. The germline CDR1 and CDR2 sequences are SGHNT and YENEEA. J lost 5 bases, V lost 5 bases, and 10 bases had no gene match. In nucleotides, the CDR3 is TGTGCCAGCAGCCCAGCTTTCGGGACAGGGGGCGACGAGCAGTACTTC. Its protein is CASSPAFGTGGDEQYF.

The sample holds a few counts of this clonotype. V gene TRBV5-8 combines with J gene TRBJ2-7; TRBD1 aligns across 9 bases. Germline CDR1 SGHTS, CDR2 YDEGEE. Trimming took 4 bases from V and 1 from J; bases not matched to a gene: 6. This CDR3 has 15 residues. The CDR3 is CASSPGQGNSYEQYF. Written as DNA, the CDR3 is TGTGCCAGCAGCCCAGGACAGGGGAATTCCTACGAGCAGTACTTC.

J is TRBJ2-7 and V is TRBV5-1, with D possibly matching TRBD2 (6 bases). Per the germline V gene, CDR1 is SGHRS and CDR2 is YFSETQ. The V end lost 2 bases, the J end lost 3 bases, and 12 bases lay between the germline ends. The CDR3 is 14 residues long. Here the CDR3 reads CASSLAGPGYEQYF. The DNA for the CDR3 is TGCGCCAGCAGCTTAGCGGGTCCGGGCTACGAGCAGTACTTC.

In this sample, this clonotype turned up a few times. The chain joins TRBV29-1 to TRBJ2-1; D is perhaps TRBD2 (5 bases). V gave up 0 bases and J gave up 3 bases, with 12 bases separating them. The germline CDR1 and CDR2 sequences are SQVTM and ANQGSEA. This CDR3 is built from 15 residues. The CDR3 region has the DNA TGCAGCGTTGAAGATGAAACGGGATACTACAATGAGCAGTTCTTC. Its protein product is CSVEDETGYYNEQFF.

This clonotype was observed a handful of times. The chain is built from TRBV5-6 and TRBJ2-5; 11 nucleotides align to TRBD2. V shed 1 base and J 5 bases; nucleotides not matched to a gene: 7. CDR3 length equals 16 residues. In germline, CDR1 is SGHDT, CDR2 YYEEEE. The CDR3 protein is CASSLRLAGKSETQYF. The CDR3, as DNA: TGTGCCAGCAGCTTGCGACTAGCGGGAAAGAGCGAGACCCAGTACTTC.

This clonotype turned up a few times. The genes are TRBV25-1 and TRBJ2-6; 9 bases line up with TRBD1. The CDR3 is 18 amino acids. Germline CDR1 reads MGHDK; CDR2 reads SYGVNS. After removal of 1 base from V and 0 bases from J, the junction contained 4 bases not matched to a gene. Written as DNA, the CDR3 is TGTGCCAGCAGTGAATGGGGGACAGGGATCTCTGGGGCCAACGTCCTGACTTTC. Protein: CASSEWGTGISGANVLTF.

The chain uses TRBV7-2 and TRBJ2-3; 9 bases are a match to TRBD2. The CDR3 runs to 16 residues. The germline V gene has CDR1 SGHTA and CDR2 FQGNSA. V shed 5 bases, J shed 6 bases, and the junction held 12 bases outside the gene matches. In nucleotides, the CDR3 is TGTGCCAGCAGCGAAGAGGAACTAGCGGGCCAGGATACGCAGTATTTT. Protein product: CASSEEELAGQDTQYF.

CDR3 in DNA: TGTGCCAGCAGTGAGCTCTTGGACAGGGGGCTGGTTCAGCCCCAGCATTTT. This encodes CASSELLDRGLVQPQHF. The genes are TRBV6-1 and TRBJ1-5, with 11 bases lining up with TRBD1. Trimming at V came to 3 bases and at J to 6 bases, leaving 10 bases not matched to a gene. The length of the CDR3 is 17 residues. CDR1 MNHNS and CDR2 SASEGT come from the germline V gene.

This clonotype has more than one count but fewer than ten. CDR3 sequence (DNA): TGTGCCAGCAGCTTAGATGTGACAGGGAGAAATGAGCAGTTCTTC. Protein product: CASSLDVTGRNEQFF. This sequence joins TRBV11-2 and TRBJ2-5, with 7 nucleotides matching TRBD1. The DNA end is more similar to TRBJ2-1, so the J call may be wrong. Germline loops: CDR1 SGHAT, CDR2 FQNNGV. The CDR3 has 15 residues.

The sample holds a few counts of this clonotype. The V gene is TRBV16, the J gene TRBJ1-2; no clear D gene. Trimming cost V 2 bases and J 0 bases, with 16 bases left between them. This CDR3 spans 17 amino acids. Germline V CDR1 and CDR2: KGHSY, FQNENV. CDR3 residues: CASSQVVSGAANYGYTF. Written as DNA, the CDR3 is TGTGCCAGCAGCCAAGTCGTCAGTGGAGCCGCTAACTATGGCTACACCTTC.

This clonotype was seen a few times. V gene TRBV29-1 combines with J gene TRBJ2-1; 8 positions match TRBD1. The junction had 2 bases not matched to a gene; V was cut back by 2 bases and J by 2 bases. The CDR3 consists of 14 residues. In germline, CDR1 is SQVTM, CDR2 ANQGSEA. The CDR3 sequence is CSVEQQGAYNEQFF. DNA of the CDR3: TGCAGCGTTGAACAACAGGGGGCCTACAATGAGCAGTTCTTC.

V gene TRBV29-1 combines with J gene TRBJ2-1; 11 nucleotides align to TRBD2. Germline CDR1 reads SQVTM; CDR2 reads ANQGSEA. The CDR3 consists of 15 residues. The V and J ends lost 5 bases and 7 bases, in that order; junction bases with no gene match: 10. The CDR3 nucleotides are TGCAGCGTTTTCACCGTGACTAGCGGGGAAAATGAGCAGTTCTTC. Its protein product is CSVFTVTSGENEQFF.

This clonotype was recorded a few times. This chain connects TRBV12-3 or TRBV12-4 to TRBJ2-5, with 7 nucleotides matching TRBD2. V dropped 2 bases and J dropped 0; count of bases not matched to a gene: 3. The CDR3 runs to 15 residues. CDR3 residues: CASSLRAGYQETQYF. Written as DNA, the CDR3 is TGTGCCAGCAGTTTAAGAGCGGGGTACCAAGAGACCCAGTACTTC.

The V call is TRBV19, the J call TRBJ1-2, with D maybe TRBD1 (5 bases). CDR1 is LNHDA and CDR2 is SQIVND in the germline V gene (reference sequence). With 1 base removed from V and 7 bases from J, the gap between germline ends came to 13 bases. The CDR3 covers 14 residues. The DNA of the CDR3 is TGTGCCAGTAGTATAGGTTTCCAGGGAGGTGGCTACACCTTC. Residues: CASSIGFQGGGYTF.

This chain connects TRBV27 to TRBJ2-7; 11 positions agree with TRBD2. This CDR3 region has 16 residues. Germline values: CDR1 MNHEY, CDR2 SMNVEV (reference sequence). V gave up 4 bases and J gave up 3 bases; unmatched junction bases: 8. The CDR3 sequence: CASSSSGGHLLYEQYF. In DNA form, the CDR3 reads TGTGCCAGCAGTTCTAGCGGGGGGCACCTCCTCTACGAGCAGTACTTC.